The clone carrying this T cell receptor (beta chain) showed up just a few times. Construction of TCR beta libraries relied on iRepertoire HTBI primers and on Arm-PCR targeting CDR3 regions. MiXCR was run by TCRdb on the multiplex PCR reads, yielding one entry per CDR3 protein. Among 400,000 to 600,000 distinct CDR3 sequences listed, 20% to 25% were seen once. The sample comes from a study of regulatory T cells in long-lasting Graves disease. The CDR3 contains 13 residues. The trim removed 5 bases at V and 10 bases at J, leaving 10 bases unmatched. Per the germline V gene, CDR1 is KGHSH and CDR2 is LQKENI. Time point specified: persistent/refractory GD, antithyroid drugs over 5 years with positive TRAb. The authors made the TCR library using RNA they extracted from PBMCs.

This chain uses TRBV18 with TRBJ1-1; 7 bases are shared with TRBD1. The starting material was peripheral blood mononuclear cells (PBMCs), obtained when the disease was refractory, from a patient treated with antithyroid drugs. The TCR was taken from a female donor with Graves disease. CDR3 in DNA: TGTGCCAGCTCAGCCGACAGGGATGGTCGAGCTTTCTTT. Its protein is CASSADRDGRAFF.